Below, 14 T cell receptor beta chains from the same sample are listed, as sequenced in a study of blood T cell repertoires in COVID-19. Generated by immunoSEQ multiplex PCR, the TCRdb table keeps only in-frame clones and is missing some. The data contain 200,000 to 300,000 clones, about nine tenths of them singletons. Material: peripheral blood. These TCRs come from a man in his forties who had recovered from COVID-19.

The chain links TRBV27 to TRBJ2-7, with D possibly TRBD1 on 6 matching bases. CDR1 is MNHEY and CDR2 is SMNVEV in the germline V gene (reference sequence). V was clipped by 2 bases and J by 3 bases, with 11 bases between them. The CDR3 totals 14 residues. Here the CDR3 reads CASSLGGFRYEQYF. Here the CDR3 DNA reads TGTGCCAGCAGTTTAGGGGGCTTCCGCTACGAGCAGTACTTC.

This clone was observed a handful of times. This chain joins TRBV5-4 and TRBJ2-3; D remains unclear. Germline-derived CDR1 and CDR2 are SGHNT and YYREEE (reference sequence). The CDR3 contains 15 residues. Written as DNA, the CDR3 is TGTGCAACCTCGACTGGAGCGACCCGCACAGATACGCAGTATTTT. Its protein product is CATSTGATRTDTQYF.

The J gene is TRBJ2-7, the V gene TRBV18, with a possible D match to TRBD2 (5 bases). The germline V gene has CDR1 KGHSH and CDR2 LQKENI. Trimming pared 3 bases from V and 2 bases from J, leaving 20 bases between. The length of the CDR3 is 17 residues. The CDR3 is CASSPPLRHEGAYEQYF. In nucleotides, the CDR3 is TGTGCCAGCTCACCTCCCCTTCGCCACGAGGGAGCCTACGAGCAGTACTTC.

The chain carries TRBV2 and TRBJ2-1, with 10 bases aligning to TRBD2. Germline CDR1 reads SNHLY; CDR2 reads FYNNEI. The V and J ends lost 10 bases and 7 bases, in that order; junction bases with no gene match: 10. CDR3 length: 14 amino acids. The CDR3 DNA reads as TGTGCCACCAGGGAACTAGCGGGGAGGAATGAGCAGTTCTTC. It translates to CATRELAGRNEQFF.

This chain links TRBV12-5 with TRBJ2-7, with 12 bases that match TRBD2. V dropped 6 bases and J dropped 4; count of bases not matched to a gene: 7. This CDR3 spans 15 amino acids. The V gene's germline CDR1 is LGHNT and CDR2 FRNRAP. This CDR3 reads CASGSTSGRGYEQYF. CDR3 in DNA: TGTGCTAGTGGCTCGACTAGCGGGAGAGGGTACGAGCAGTACTTC.

The chain links TRBV5-4 to TRBJ1-2, with D tentatively TRBD1 (5 bases). This CDR3 is built from 14 residues. V gave up 4 bases and J gave up 2 bases, with 12 bases separating them. Germline V gene sequence: CDR1 SGHNT, CDR2 YYREEE (reference sequence). CDR3 nucleotides: TGTGCCAGCAGCGGGTGGACACCGAACTATGGCTACACCTTC. Translating it yields CASSGWTPNYGYTF.

J is TRBJ1-1 and V is TRBV9, with D possibly being TRBD1 (5 bases). Trimming shortened V by 0 bases and J by 5 bases, and 11 bases separated the two germline ends. The germline gives CDR1 SGDLS, CDR2 YYNGEE. This CDR3 has 14 residues. For the CDR3, the DNA is TGTGCCAGCAGCGTAGCTGGCAGGGCAACTGAAGCTTTCTTT. This encodes CASSVAGRATEAFF.

The genes are TRBV6-5 and TRBJ2-7, with D perhaps matching TRBD2 (5 bases). The germline V and J ends were trimmed by 2 bases and 3 bases, with 14 bases remaining between them. Germline V gene sequence: CDR1 MNHEY, CDR2 SVGAGI. The CDR3 runs to 15 residues. The CDR3 loop is CASSYRASRGYEQYF. In DNA form, the CDR3 reads TGTGCCAGCAGTTACCGCGCTAGCAGAGGCTACGAGCAGTACTTC.

The chain has TRBV24-1 and TRBJ1-2, with D possibly being TRBD1 (6 bases). Per the germline V gene, CDR1 is KGHDR and CDR2 is SFDVKD. The CDR3 consists of 14 residues. Trimming shortened V by 6 bases and J by 4 bases, and 14 bases separated the two germline ends. The CDR3 region is CATSRARGSYGYTF. Here the CDR3 DNA reads TGTGCCACCAGTCGGGCCAGGGGTAGCTATGGCTACACCTTC.

The gene calls are TRBV7-2 and TRBJ2-2; 9 positions match TRBD1. This CDR3 is built from 14 residues. The germline gives CDR1 SGHTA, CDR2 FQGNSA. The junction had 4 bases not matched to a gene; V was cut back by 6 bases and J by 5 bases. CDR3: CASRTGTGTGELFF. The CDR3 DNA reads TGTGCCAGCAGAACCGGGACAGGGACCGGGGAGCTGTTTTTT.

The chain carries TRBV19 and TRBJ1-1; D remains ambiguous. In germline, CDR1 is LNHDA, CDR2 SQIVND (reference sequence). The V end lost 3 bases, the J end lost 0 bases, and 5 bases lay between the germline ends. CDR3 size: 13 residues. The CDR3 region is CASSIGVNTEAFF. DNA of the CDR3: TGTGCCAGTAGTATTGGAGTGAACACTGAAGCTTTCTTT.

This clone was picked up a small number of times. The CDR3, as DNA: TGTGCCAGCAGCCTCCCCAGACAGACTACGCAGTATTTT. Its protein product is CASSLPRQTTQYF. This rearrangement joins TRBV6-2 or TRBV6-3 to TRBJ2-3, with a possible D match to TRBD1 (5 bases). From germline, CDR1 is MNHEY and CDR2 SVGEGT. The CDR3 contains 13 residues. Trimming shortened V by 6 bases and J by 8 bases, and 15 bases separated the two germline ends.

V is TRBV19 and J is TRBJ1-1; a possible D gene is TRBD1 (5 bases). V lost 7 bases, J lost 5 bases, and 11 bases lay in between. From germline, CDR1 is LNHDA and CDR2 SQIVND (reference sequence). This CDR3 is built from 12 residues. For the CDR3, the DNA is TGTGCCAGTATCGGGGGAGGAACTGAAGCTTTCTTT. Its translation is CASIGGGTEAFF.

The chain has TRBV24-1 and TRBJ2-1, with 8 bases that match TRBD1. From germline, CDR1 is KGHDR and CDR2 SFDVKD. The junction had 8 bases not matched to a gene; V was cut back by 5 bases and J by 6 bases. The CDR3 is made up of 15 amino acids. CDR3 sequence: CATSARTGSSNEQFF. CDR3 in DNA: TGTGCCACCAGTGCCAGGACAGGGTCGAGCAATGAGCAGTTCTTC.